The 22 T cell receptor beta chains below come from one sample, sequenced in a study of early T cells in non-severe SARS-CoV-2 infection. Each CDR3 protein is one row after TCRdb ran MiXCR on the 5' RACE reads. The sample lists just under 85,000 distinct CDR3 sequences, under 11% occurring once. The sample here was whole blood, taken at baseline. These receptors were obtained from an adult who was a healthcare worker with PCR-confirmed SARS-CoV-2 infection or an uninfected control (not recorded which).

By share, this clonotype ranks as large (0.1 to 1%). This chain links TRBV27 with TRBJ2-7; no clear D gene. The germline V and J ends were trimmed by 5 bases and 0 bases, with 8 bases remaining between them. Germline CDR1 reads MNHEY; CDR2 reads SMNVEV (reference sequence). The CDR3 length is 13 residues. CDR3 region: CASSPPSSYEQYF. The DNA for the CDR3 is TGTGCCAGCAGTCCCCCGAGCTCCTACGAGCAGTACTTC.

This clonotype was seen ten or more times. CDR3 sequence (DNA): TGTGCCAGCAGTCCCGGGACTAGCGGGGGTTACAATGAGCAGTTCTTC. It yields the protein CASSPGTSGGYNEQFF. The V gene is TRBV12-3 or TRBV12-4, the J gene TRBJ2-1; 14 positions agree with TRBD2. This CDR3 is 16 amino acids long. J gave up 4 bases and V 5 bases, and 4 bases lay outside the gene matches.

This clonotype occurred many times. The chain links TRBV11-2 to TRBJ2-2; D unresolved. Germline loops: CDR1 SGHAT, CDR2 FQNNGV. Trimming left V 2 bases short and J 4 bases short, with 14 bases between. The CDR3 has 16 amino acids. CDR3 nucleotide sequence: TGTGCCAGCAGCTTAAGGTCTGCAGGACCCACCGGGGAGCTGTTTTTT. Translated: CASSLRSAGPTGELFF.

The V and J genes are TRBV4-1 and TRBJ1-1; TRBD1 might be the D (6 bases). V gave up 4 bases and J gave up 0 bases, with 15 bases separating them. From germline, CDR1 is MGHRA and CDR2 YSYEKL. The CDR3 loop spans 16 amino acids. CDR3 sequence reads: CASSPARGLLNTEAFF. In DNA, the CDR3 is TGCGCCAGCAGCCCGGCACGGGGGCTCTTGAACACTGAAGCTTTCTTT.

In its sample, this clonotype was seen a few times. V and J are TRBV6-5 and TRBJ2-5, with a weak D call TRBD1 (6 bases). V shed 5 bases and J shed 5 bases, with 15 bases lying between them. Germline CDR1 and CDR2: MNHEY and SVGAGI. The CDR3 totals 14 residues. CDR3 region: CASSPDSSRETQYF. CDR3 DNA sequence: TGTGCCAGCAGTCCGGACAGCTCCCGCGAGACCCAGTACTTC.

This clonotype was seen a handful of times. The V and J genes are TRBV7-2 and TRBJ2-2, with D possibly TRBD2 on 5 matching bases. The V gene's germline CDR1 is SGHTA and CDR2 FQGNSA. The CDR3 totals 16 residues. V gave up 3 bases and J gave up 5 bases, with 16 bases separating them. CDR3 amino acids: CASSFQTSRATGELFF. The CDR3 DNA follows: TGTGCCAGCAGCTTCCAAACATCGCGGGCAACCGGGGAGCTGTTTTTT. Using reference TRBV7-2 and TRBJ2-2 for the parts outside the CDR3, the full variable domain is GAGVSQSPSNKVTEKGKDVELRCDPISGHTALYWYRQSLGQGLEFLIYFQGNSAPDKSGLPSDRFSAERTGGSVSTLTIQRTQQEDSAVYLCASSFQTSRATGELFFGEGSRLTVL.

This clonotype was detected many times. The gene calls are TRBV5-1 and TRBJ2-3, with TRBD2 matching over 12 bases. The CDR3 totals 16 residues. The V gene's germline CDR1 is SGHRS and CDR2 YFSETQ. The trim removed 3 bases at V and 2 bases at J, leaving 4 bases unmatched. The CDR3 sequence is CASSSRTSGVTDTQYF. In nucleotides, the CDR3 is TGCGCCAGCAGCTCTCGGACTAGCGGGGTCACAGATACGCAGTATTTT.

The chain links TRBV5-1 to TRBJ2-2; D remains unclear. CDR3 length: 15 residues. Trimming shortened V by 2 bases and J by 5 bases, and 13 bases separated the two germline ends. Germline V gene lookup returns CDR1 SGHRS and CDR2 YFSETQ. CDR3 sequence: CASSFGNRDTGELFF. For the CDR3, the DNA is TGCGCCAGCAGCTTTGGGAACAGAGATACCGGGGAGCTGTTTTTT.

This clonotype was counted at least ten times. The chain has TRBV7-9 and TRBJ2-7, with 10 bases identical to TRBD2. The CDR3 is 18 residues long. V was clipped by 4 bases and J by 0 bases; unmatched bases: 12. Looked up from germline, CDR1 is SEHNR and CDR2 is FQNEAQ (reference sequence). Written as DNA, the CDR3 is TGTGCCAGCAGCTCTCCGGGACTAGCGACCGTGAGCTCCTACGAGCAGTACTTC. Its translation is CASSSPGLATVSSYEQYF.

The V call is TRBV20-1, the J call TRBJ2-7; TRBD1 agrees at 7 bases. The germline gives CDR1 DFQATT, CDR2 SNEGSKA (reference sequence). The CDR3 is made up of 12 amino acids. V dropped 4 bases and J dropped 3; count of bases not matched to a gene: 3. The CDR3 DNA sequence: TGCAGTGCTACAGACAGGGTCTACGAGCAGTACTTC. Protein sequence: CSATDRVYEQYF.

This clonotype was counted between two and nine times. The chain couples TRBV6-4 to TRBJ2-2, with 8 bases that match TRBD1. V lost 0 bases and J lost 6; bases outside the gene matches: 0. The germline V gene encodes CDR1 MRHNA and CDR2 SNTAGT. The CDR3 has 14 amino acids. Here the CDR3 reads CASSDSTGAGELFF. In DNA form, the CDR3 reads TGTGCCAGCAGTGACTCGACAGGGGCCGGGGAGCTGTTTTTT.

About this clonotype itself: One end of the junction varies from germline; a read error may be responsible. J is TRBJ1-1 and V is TRBV18; D is ambiguous. The CDR3 is 17 amino acids. The germline V gene has CDR1 KGHSH and CDR2 LQKENI. CDR3 bases: TGTGCCAGCTTACCAAGTAGCTCTCGGTCGATGGCCGCTGAAGCTTTCTTT. Translated: CASLPSSSRSMAAEAFF.

This clonotype has just a few counts. The chain's CDR3 is CASSDLVDQYF. The CDR3 DNA sequence: TGTGCCAGCAGTGATTTGGTGGACCAGTACTTC. The chain carries TRBV28 and TRBJ2-5, with D unresolved. The ends were cut back, 5 bases at V and 10 bases at J, with 11 bases in the middle. The CDR3 sequence is 11 residues long. Germline assignment: CDR1 MDHEN and CDR2 SYDVKM.

V usage is TRBV27 and J usage is TRBJ1-6; D is unclear. The germline V and J ends were trimmed by 3 bases and 4 bases, with 13 bases remaining between them. Germline CDR1 reads MNHEY; CDR2 reads SMNVEV (reference sequence). This CDR3 has 16 amino acids. The CDR3 here is CASSFSGVVYNSPLHF. DNA of the CDR3: TGTGCCAGCAGTTTTTCTGGGGTCGTATATAATTCACCCCTCCACTTT.

This clonotype was counted between two and nine times. The chain uses TRBV4-1 and TRBJ2-3; D ambiguous. Trimming removed 0 bases at V and 2 bases at J, with 9 bases between. The CDR3 spans 15 residues. Per germline, CDR1 MGHRA and CDR2 YSYEKL. The CDR3 DNA sequence: TGCGCCAGCAGCCAAGAGTGGCAGTCCACAGATACGCAGTATTTT. Amino acids: CASSQEWQSTDTQYF.

The chain couples TRBV27 to TRBJ2-3; D remains ambiguous. This CDR3 region has 14 residues. Trimming shortened V by 2 bases and J by 4 bases, and 10 bases separated the two germline ends. Germline CDR1 is MNHEY and CDR2 is SMNVEV (reference sequence). CDR3 nucleotide sequence: TGTGCCAGCAGTTTAAGCCGGGCAGCAGATACGCAGTATTTT. This gives the protein CASSLSRAADTQYF.

The sample holds a few counts of this clonotype. The chain links TRBV5-1 to TRBJ1-5, with 7 bases fitting TRBD1. With V trimmed by 0 bases and J by 4 bases, 4 bases remained unmatched. The CDR3 runs 15 residues. Germline lookup yields CDR1 SGHRS and CDR2 YFSETQ. Here the CDR3 reads CASSLEGTANQPQHF. The CDR3 coding sequence is TGCGCCAGCAGCTTGGAGGGGACAGCTAATCAGCCCCAGCATTTT.

This clonotype was seen at least ten times. The chain employs TRBV28 and TRBJ2-7; TRBD2 agrees at 9 bases. The CDR3 length is 15 residues. From germline, CDR1 is MDHEN and CDR2 SYDVKM. V gave up 5 bases and J gave up 3 bases; unmatched junction bases: 8. In nucleotides, the CDR3 is TGTGCCAGCAGTAGGGGAAATAGCGGGAGCTACGAGCAGTACTTC. This encodes CASSRGNSGSYEQYF.

This clonotype turned up a few times. This rearrangement joins TRBV4-1 to TRBJ1-2, with 12 bases lining up with TRBD1. V was pared by 0 bases and J by 2 bases, with 10 bases of the junction left unmatched. Per germline, CDR1 MGHRA and CDR2 YSYEKL. CDR3 length: 19 residues. The CDR3 sequence is CASSQDSRGTGGRNYGYTF. The CDR3 coding sequence is TGCGCCAGCAGCCAAGATTCCCGGGGGACAGGGGGCAGGAACTATGGCTACACCTTC.

This clonotype has at least ten counts. The V and J genes are TRBV7-8 and TRBJ2-2, with D uncertain. V dropped 0 bases and J dropped 9 bases, with 11 bases sitting between them. Germline V gene lookup returns CDR1 SGHVS and CDR2 FQNEAQ. The CDR3 is made up of 14 amino acids. This CDR3 is CASSLAGDRRELFF. Written as DNA, the CDR3 is TGTGCCAGCAGCTTAGCTGGGGATAGGAGGGAGCTGTTTTTT.

This clonotype was counted a few times. The chain combines TRBV5-4 with TRBJ1-2; no clear D gene. The CDR3 has 15 residues. Trimming left V 0 bases short and J 4 bases short, with 13 bases between. CDR1 and CDR2 (germline): SGHNT, YYREEE (reference sequence). The CDR3 sequence is CASSLEAAIGYGYTF. In nucleotides, the CDR3 is TGTGCCAGCAGCTTGGAGGCAGCCATTGGCTATGGCTACACCTTC.

This clonotype was picked up many times. The chain combines TRBV7-3 with TRBJ2-1; a weak D match, TRBD1 (8 bases). Looked up from germline, CDR1 is SGHTA and CDR2 is FQGTGA. Trimming shortened V by 5 bases and J by 9 bases, and 20 bases separated the two germline ends. The CDR3 contains 15 residues. The DNA for the CDR3 is TGTGCCAGCAGCCTCGGGGGGACAGGACTCTCTGAGCAGTTCTTC. This sequence encodes CASSLGGTGLSEQFF.